The 20 T cell receptor beta chains reported below all come from one sample, sequenced in a study of blood T cell repertoires in COVID-19. Sequencing was performed with immunoSEQ multiplex PCR; in TCRdb, only in-frame clones are kept and a portion is missing. Here the sample spans about 250,000 clones, roughly 85% being singletons. Input material: peripheral blood. These receptor sequences come from a man aged 50-59 years with COVID-19, enrolled during active disease.

This clone has only a few counts. This chain joins TRBV4-2 and TRBJ2-5; 12 bases align to TRBD2. Germline values: CDR1 LGHNA, CDR2 YNFKEQ. The V gene end was trimmed by 0 bases and the J gene end by 1 base; junction bases not matched to a gene: 6. This CDR3 comprises 18 residues. The DNA for the CDR3 is TGTGCCAGCAGCCAAGATCTAGCGGGGGGGCCTACCCAAGAGACCCAGTACTTC. Residues: CASSQDLAGGPTQETQYF.

The chain combines TRBV6-2 or TRBV6-3 with TRBJ2-1; 10 positions match TRBD2. Germline V gene lookup returns CDR1 MNHEY and CDR2 SVGEGT. This CDR3 region has 16 residues. The ends lost 0 bases at V and 6 bases at J; junction bases unmatched: 5. The CDR3 reads CASSYSPTSGLNEQFF. The CDR3, as DNA: TGTGCCAGCAGTTACTCCCCGACTAGCGGGCTCAATGAGCAGTTCTTC.

The chain is built from TRBV7-8 and TRBJ2-7; tentatively, D is TRBD1 (5 bases). The CDR3 runs 14 residues. Germline CDR1 reads SGHVS; CDR2 reads FQNEAQ. V lost 1 base to trimming and J lost 2 bases, with 9 bases between them. CDR3 bases: TGTGCCAGCAGCTTAGGACAGCAGCCCTACGAGCAGTACTTC. It specifies CASSLGQQPYEQYF.

The chain combines TRBV15 with TRBJ1-6; TRBD1 matches at 9 bases. This CDR3 is 14 amino acids long. J was trimmed by 8 bases and V by 5 bases; bases with no gene match: 4. CDR1 and CDR2 (germline): LNHNV, YYDKDF (reference sequence). In nucleotides, the CDR3 is TGTGCCACCAGCCCCGGGACAGGGTATTCACCCCTCCACTTT. Protein sequence: CATSPGTGYSPLHF.

This chain uses TRBV28 with TRBJ1-2; weak D call: TRBD1 (5 bases). Germline CDR1 reads MDHEN; CDR2 reads SYDVKM. V dropped 7 bases and J dropped 5 bases, with 8 bases sitting between them. CDR3 length: 11 amino acids. The CDR3 DNA reads as TGTGCCAGCACCGACAGATATGGCTACACCTTC. The encoded protein is CASTDRYGYTF.

The J gene is TRBJ1-5, the V gene TRBV7-2, with D possibly matching TRBD1 (6 bases). V lost 1 base, J lost 1 base, and 8 bases lay in between. This CDR3 is built from 15 residues. Germline V gene lookup returns CDR1 SGHTA and CDR2 FQGNSA. CDR3 residues: CASSLGQASNQPQHF. As DNA, the CDR3 is TGTGCCAGCAGCTTAGGACAGGCCAGCAATCAGCCCCAGCATTTT.

The chain carries TRBV5-4 and TRBJ2-7; 9 bases match TRBD1. This CDR3 has 15 amino acids. CDR1 SGHNT and CDR2 YYREEE come from the germline V gene (reference sequence). Trimming cost V 1 base and J 1 base; bases outside gene matches: 3. The CDR3 protein is CASSLSGTGSYEQYF. CDR3 coding DNA: TGTGCCAGCAGCTTGAGCGGGACAGGGTCCTACGAGCAGTACTTC. Looking up the rest from reference TRBV5-4 and TRBJ2-7 gives the full variable domain: ETGVTQSPTHLIKTRGQQVTLRCSSQSGHNTVSWYQQALGQGPQFIFQYYREEENGRGNFPPRFSGLQFPNYSSELNVNALELDDSALYLCASSLSGTGSYEQYFGPGTRLTVT.

The CDR3 DNA follows: TGTGCCAGCTCACCGGAACAGGGGCGTCAGCCCCAGCATTTT. This encodes CASSPEQGRQPQHF. The J gene is TRBJ1-5, the V gene TRBV18; 7 bases are shared with TRBD1. V lost 3 bases, J lost 6 bases, and 5 bases stayed unmatched. The CDR3 runs 14 residues. CDR1 and CDR2 (germline): KGHSH, LQKENI.

The V and J genes are TRBV11-3 and TRBJ1-1; 11 bases match TRBD1. This CDR3 spans 15 amino acids. CDR1 and CDR2 from the germline V gene are SGHNT and YENEEA. Trimming removed 5 bases from V and 6 bases from J; junction bases left unmatched: 8. CDR3 coding DNA: TGTGCCAGCAGCGCTGGGACAGGGGGAGCAGCTGAAGCTTTCTTT. Protein product: CASSAGTGGAAEAFF. Supplemented by reference TRBV11-3 and TRBJ1-1, the full variable domain reads EAGVVQSPRYKIIEKKQPVAFWCNPISGHNTLYWYLQNLGQGPELLIRYENEEAVDDSQLPKDRFSAERLKGVDSTLKIQPAELGDSAVYLCASSAGTGGAAEAFFGQGTRLTVV.

The chain has TRBV6-5 and TRBJ1-2; D uncertain. V lost 4 bases, J lost 2 bases, and 11 bases lay in between. CDR1 MNHEY and CDR2 SVGAGI come from the germline V gene. This CDR3 spans 14 amino acids. The CDR3 spells CASSSERGNYGYTF. For the CDR3, the DNA is TGTGCCAGCAGTTCAGAAAGAGGGAACTATGGCTACACCTTC.

The chain couples TRBV6-5 to TRBJ2-5; TRBD2 matches at 7 bases. Trimming took 9 bases from V and 1 from J; bases not matched to a gene: 8. CDR3 size: 14 residues. Germline V gene data show CDR1 as MNHEY and CDR2 as SVGAGI. The CDR3 loop reads CASYRREGQETQYF. CDR3 nucleotides: TGTGCCAGTTACAGGAGGGAGGGCCAAGAGACCCAGTACTTC.

The V gene is TRBV3-1 (or the pseudogene TRBV3-2), the J gene TRBJ2-7, with D possibly matching TRBD2 (6 bases). This CDR3 has 16 amino acids. The germline gives CDR1 LGHDT, CDR2 YNNKEL (reference sequence). V gave up 1 base and J gave up 2 bases, with 15 bases separating them. CDR3 nucleotide sequence: TGTGCCAGCAGCCAAGGAACCGCTAGCGTTACCTACGAGCAGTACTTC. Encoded protein: CASSQGTASVTYEQYF.

The chain recombines TRBV27 with TRBJ2-7, with 7 bases that match TRBD1. V dropped 8 bases and J dropped 2; count of bases not matched to a gene: 12. There are 15 residues in the CDR3. Germline V lookup: CDR1 MNHEY, CDR2 SMNVEV (reference sequence). This CDR3 is CASAASTQGAYEQYF. DNA for the CDR3: TGTGCCAGCGCCGCCTCCACGCAGGGGGCCTACGAGCAGTACTTC.

The chain links TRBV3-1 (or the pseudogene TRBV3-2) to TRBJ2-3; possible D gene TRBD1, 5 bases. The germline V and J ends were trimmed by 1 base and 4 bases, with 9 bases remaining between them. The CDR3 loop spans 14 amino acids. Per the germline V gene, CDR1 is LGHDT and CDR2 is YNNKEL (reference sequence). The CDR3 is CASSQGGLPDTQYF. The CDR3 region has the DNA TGTGCCAGCAGCCAAGGGGGCCTACCAGATACGCAGTATTTT.

This chain uses TRBV28 with TRBJ2-3; 9 bases are shared with TRBD2. Germline V CDR1 and CDR2: MDHEN, SYDVKM. The length of the CDR3 is 20 residues. Trimming at V came to 1 base and at J to 1 base, leaving 15 bases not matched to a gene. The CDR3: CASSLSYALLAGGGTDTQYF. CDR3 DNA: TGTGCCAGCAGTTTATCCTACGCACTACTAGCGGGCGGGGGCACAGATACGCAGTATTTT. Complete variable domain (other parts from reference TRBV28 and TRBJ2-3): DVKVTQSSRYLVKRTGEKVFLECVQDMDHENMFWYRQDPGLGLRLIYFSYDVKMKEKGDIPEGYSVSREKKERFSLILESASTNQTSMYLCASSLSYALLAGGGTDTQYFGPGTRLTVL.

The chain employs TRBV9 and TRBJ2-7; TRBD2 agrees at 15 bases. Germline V lookup: CDR1 SGDLS, CDR2 YYNGEE. This CDR3 spans 16 amino acids. Trimming at V came to 3 bases and at J to 4 bases, leaving 5 bases not matched to a gene. CDR3: CASSAGLAGGLYEQYF. Written as DNA, the CDR3 is TGTGCCAGCAGCGCGGGACTAGCGGGGGGCCTATACGAGCAGTACTTC.

J is TRBJ1-3 and V is TRBV30; 7 bases are a match to TRBD1. Per the germline V gene, CDR1 is GTSNPN and CDR2 is SVGIG (reference sequence). V trimming: 3 bases; J trimming: 0 bases; junction bases outside the gene matches: 5. This CDR3 spans 15 amino acids. The CDR3 region is CAWSDRAFSGNTIYF. CDR3 nucleotide sequence: TGTGCCTGGAGCGACAGGGCGTTCTCTGGAAACACCATATATTTT.

This sequence joins TRBV5-1 and TRBJ1-2; 9 nucleotides agree with TRBD1. The trim removed 4 bases at V and 3 bases at J, leaving 1 base unmatched. The germline gives CDR1 SGHRS, CDR2 YFSETQ. The CDR3 is 13 amino acids. CDR3 sequence (DNA): TGCGCCAGCAGCGGGACAGGGCACTATGGCTACACCTTC. This encodes CASSGTGHYGYTF.

The rearrangement uses TRBV30 and TRBJ1-6; 7 bases agree with TRBD1. This CDR3 is built from 14 residues. The trim removed 3 bases at V and 7 bases at J, leaving 6 bases unmatched. CDR1 is GTSNPN, CDR2 SVGIG, per germline (reference sequence). The CDR3, as DNA: TGTGCCTGGAGCTCCGGGACAGCGAATTCACCCCTCCACTTT. Translating it yields CAWSSGTANSPLHF.

J is TRBJ1-2 and V is TRBV7-9, with 7 bases fitting TRBD1. The CDR3 extends over 12 amino acids. Germline assignment: CDR1 SEHNR and CDR2 FQNEAQ (reference sequence). CDR3 nucleotides: TGTGCTGAGGGACAGCCCCACTATGGCTACACCTTC. Protein: CAEGQPHYGYTF.